The 10 T cell receptor beta chains presented below share a single source sample, sequenced in a study of cytomegalovirus exposure and HLA in healthy donors. The PCR made use of 60 Vbeta and 13 Jbeta primers. Repertoires were generated with immunoSEQ multiplex PCR, while TCRdb's copy carries only in-frame clones and drops some. This table holds under 130,000 clones, about 80% found once. Sequencing input: PBMCs. These receptors all stem from a man aged 30-40 years in good health and CMV-seronegative.

This sequence joins TRBV6-6 and TRBJ1-5, with D tentatively TRBD1 (6 bases). This CDR3 comprises 16 residues. V was trimmed by 10 bases and J by 1 base, leaving 20 bases between them. Germline V lookup: CDR1 MNHNY, CDR2 SVGAGI (reference sequence). The CDR3 DNA follows: TGTGCCACCCAGCCACCGGGGGGCACAAGCAATCAGCCCCAGCATTTT. As protein: CATQPPGGTSNQPQHF.

J is TRBJ1-3 and V is TRBV4-3; D is undetermined. The V end was cut by 4 bases, the J end by 4 bases, with 8 bases between. CDR3 length: 13 residues. CDR1 is LGHNA and CDR2 is YSLEER in the germline V gene. The CDR3 is CASSPTLGNTIYF. The CDR3 DNA follows: TGCGCCAGCAGCCCGACTTTAGGAAACACCATATATTTT.

This rearrangement joins TRBV6-1 to TRBJ1-2, with 7 bases aligning to TRBD1. This CDR3 has 14 residues. Losses at the gene ends were 3 bases for V and 7 bases for J; bases not matched to a gene: 8. From germline, CDR1 is MNHNS and CDR2 SASEGT. CDR3 DNA: TGTGCCAGCAGTGACGTCGACAGGGCCGGTGGCTACACCTTC. Translation gives CASSDVDRAGGYTF.

This clone showed up many times. The J gene is TRBJ1-6, the V gene TRBV2; perhaps TRBD1 as D (6 bases). CDR1 is SNHLY and CDR2 is FYNNEI in the germline V gene. This CDR3 is built from 14 residues. Trimming removed 9 bases at V and 2 bases at J, with 11 bases between. The CDR3 region is CASRGMAYNSPLHF. The DNA of the CDR3 is TGTGCCAGTAGGGGGATGGCCTATAATTCACCCCTCCACTTT.

The rearrangement joins TRBV7-3 to TRBJ2-3, with 10 nucleotides matching TRBD1. With V trimmed by 5 bases and J by 4 bases, 3 bases remained unmatched. This CDR3 has 14 residues. CDR1 and CDR2 (germline): SGHTA, FQGTGA. The CDR3 sequence is CASSRTGGSDTQYF. CDR3 in DNA: TGTGCCAGCAGCCGGACAGGGGGATCAGATACGCAGTATTTT.

The rearrangement uses TRBV5-1 and TRBJ2-3; 15 nucleotides line up with TRBD2. Trimming at V came to 3 bases and at J to 6 bases, leaving 5 bases not matched to a gene. Germline V gives CDR1 SGHRS, CDR2 YFSETQ. The CDR3 has 16 amino acids. CDR3 residues: CASSSGTSGRFDTQYF. In DNA form, the CDR3 reads TGCGCCAGCAGCTCCGGGACTAGCGGGAGGTTTGATACGCAGTATTTT.

The chain recombines TRBV5-1 with TRBJ2-1; 12 bases line up with TRBD2. The V gene's germline CDR1 is SGHRS and CDR2 YFSETQ. This CDR3 has 19 residues. Losses at the gene ends were 4 bases for V and 8 bases for J; bases not matched to a gene: 19. In DNA form, the CDR3 reads TGCGCCAGCAGCCAAGGCGTCCCGGATACTAGCGGGAGGACCCATGAGCAGTTCTTC. It yields the protein CASSQGVPDTSGRTHEQFF.

J is TRBJ1-1 and V is TRBV6-5; perhaps TRBD1 as D (5 bases). In germline, CDR1 is MNHEY, CDR2 SVGAGI. The CDR3 is 14 residues long. V was trimmed by 6 bases and J by 4 bases, leaving 15 bases between them. The CDR3 nucleotides are TGTGCCAGCAGCACCGTCCGGGGGAGCACTGAAGCTTTCTTT. Amino acids: CASSTVRGSTEAFF.

The chain uses TRBV28 and TRBJ1-4; 10 bases are a match to TRBD1. J gave up 14 bases and V 6 bases, and 15 bases lay outside the gene matches. The CDR3 runs to 15 residues. Germline V gene lookup returns CDR1 MDHEN and CDR2 SYDVKM. CDR3 in DNA: TGTGCCAGCAGCTCCTCAAGACAGGGGGCGGCAGTGCTGTTTTTT. Amino acids: CASSSSRQGAAVLFF.

The chain couples TRBV28 to TRBJ1-1; 7 positions match TRBD1. The CDR3 has 14 amino acids. CDR1 MDHEN and CDR2 SYDVKM come from the germline V gene. V gave up 6 bases and J gave up 5 bases; unmatched junction bases: 9. CDR3 residues: CASRLQGRRTEAFF. The CDR3 nucleotides are TGTGCCAGCAGACTACAGGGGAGAAGGACTGAAGCTTTCTTT.